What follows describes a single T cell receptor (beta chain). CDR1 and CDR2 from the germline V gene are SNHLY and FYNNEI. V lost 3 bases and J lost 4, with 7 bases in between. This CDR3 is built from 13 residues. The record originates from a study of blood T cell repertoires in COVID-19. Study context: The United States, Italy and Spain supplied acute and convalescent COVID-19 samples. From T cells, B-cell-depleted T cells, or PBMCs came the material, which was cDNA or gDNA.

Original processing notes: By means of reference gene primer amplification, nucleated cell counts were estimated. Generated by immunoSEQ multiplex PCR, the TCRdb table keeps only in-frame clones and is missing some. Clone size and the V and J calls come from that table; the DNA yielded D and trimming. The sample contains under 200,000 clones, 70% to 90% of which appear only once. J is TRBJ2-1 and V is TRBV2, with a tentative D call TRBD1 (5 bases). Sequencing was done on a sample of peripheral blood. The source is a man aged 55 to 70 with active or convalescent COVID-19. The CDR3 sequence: CASSETDYNEQFF. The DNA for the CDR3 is TGTGCCAGCAGTGAGACAGATTACAATGAGCAGTTCTTC.